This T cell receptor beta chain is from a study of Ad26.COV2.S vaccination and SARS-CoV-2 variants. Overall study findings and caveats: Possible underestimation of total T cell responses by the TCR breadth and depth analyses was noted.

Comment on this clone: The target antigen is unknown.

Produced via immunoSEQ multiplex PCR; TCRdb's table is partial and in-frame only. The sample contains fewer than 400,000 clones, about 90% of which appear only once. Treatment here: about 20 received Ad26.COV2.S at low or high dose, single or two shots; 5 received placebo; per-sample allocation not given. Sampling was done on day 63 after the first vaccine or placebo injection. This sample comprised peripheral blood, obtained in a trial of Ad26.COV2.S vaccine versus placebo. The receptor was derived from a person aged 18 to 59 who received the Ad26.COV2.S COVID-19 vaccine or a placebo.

In DNA form, the CDR3 reads TGTGCCAGCAGTTACGTGGACGGGGAGCTGTTTTTT. Its translation: CASSYVDGELFF. The chain employs TRBV6-5 and TRBJ2-2; D is undetermined. The ends were cut back, 2 bases at V and 7 bases at J, with 5 bases in the middle. The germline gives CDR1 MNHEY, CDR2 SVGAGI. CDR3 length: 12 residues.